Below, 5 T cell receptor beta chains from the same sample are listed, as sequenced in a study of Ad26.COV2.S vaccination and SARS-CoV-2 variants. Generated by immunoSEQ multiplex PCR, the TCRdb table keeps only in-frame clones and is missing some. The sample holds about 94,000 clones, approximately 77% seen once. The material sequenced was peripheral blood, taken after recovery from COVID-19. These TCRs come from a human donor who had recovered from COVID-19.

The chain is built from TRBV5-6 and TRBJ2-7, with D tentatively TRBD1 (5 bases). Trimming pared 7 bases from V and 1 base from J, leaving 18 bases between. The germline V gene encodes CDR1 SGHDT and CDR2 YYEEEE. The CDR3 contains 15 residues. CDR3 DNA sequence: TGTGCCAGCCACGGGCAGGGCAAAGCGTCCTACGAGCAGTACTTC. This sequence encodes CASHGQGKASYEQYF.

V gene TRBV11-3 combines with J gene TRBJ2-2; D unclear. The CDR3 totals 13 residues. The ends were cut back, 3 bases at V and 3 bases at J, with 5 bases in the middle. In germline, CDR1 is SGHNT, CDR2 YENEEA. As DNA, the CDR3 is TGTGCCAGCAGCTTGGGCGACACCGGGGAGCTGTTTTTT. It codes for CASSLGDTGELFF.

The chain has TRBV5-6 and TRBJ1-2, with D maybe TRBD1 (6 bases). Deletions cut 2 bases from V and 8 bases from J, with 10 bases between. There are 12 residues in the CDR3. The germline gives CDR1 SGHDT, CDR2 YYEEEE. This CDR3 is CASSFSDRGYTF. The CDR3 DNA sequence: TGTGCCAGCAGCTTTAGCGACAGGGGCTACACCTTC. Supplemented by reference TRBV5-6 and TRBJ1-2, the full variable domain reads DAGVTQSPTHLIKTRGQQVTLRCSPKSGHDTVSWYQQALGQGPQFIFQYYEEEERQRGNFPDRFSGHQFPNYSSELNVNALLLGDSALYLCASSFSDRGYTFGSGTRLTVV.

The chain has TRBV11-2 and TRBJ2-7, with D possibly matching TRBD2 (5 bases). Germline V CDR1 and CDR2: SGHAT, FQNNGV. The CDR3 runs 13 residues. V was pared by 9 bases and J by 3 bases, with 15 bases between. In nucleotides, the CDR3 is TGTGCCAGTCAACTAGACATGAGCTACGAGCAGTACTTC. Translation: CASQLDMSYEQYF.

The chain couples TRBV15 to TRBJ1-3; tentative D call: TRBD1 (6 bases). V was cut by 3 bases and J by 4 bases, with 16 bases left in between. From germline, CDR1 is LNHNV and CDR2 YYDKDF (reference sequence). The CDR3 is 16 residues long. The CDR3 DNA reads as TGTGCCACCAGCAGTCCGAGAGGGGGATCCGGAAACACCATATATTTT. It yields the protein CATSSPRGGSGNTIYF.